Shown below are 21 T cell receptor beta chains from a single sample sequenced in a study of OX40 agonist ivuxolimab in advanced cancers. Assay: immunoSEQ multiplex PCR; the TCRdb copy retains only in-frame clones and omits some. The sample carries 13,000 or so clones, 75% to 95% recorded once. Sequenced here: CD4+ or CD8+ T cells sorted from blood, sampled in a trial of the OX40 agonist ivuxolimab. These receptors were collected from an adult with an advanced solid tumor such as melanoma, head and neck, liver or kidney cancer.

The CDR3 region has the DNA TGTGCCAGCAGTGAAGCGGGCAGGGGGCTCACAGATACGCAGTATTTT. Translated: CASSEAGRGLTDTQYF. This chain links TRBV2 with TRBJ2-3, with 8 nucleotides matching TRBD1. Germline V gene sequence: CDR1 SNHLY, CDR2 FYNNEI. The ends lost 0 bases at V and 2 bases at J; junction bases unmatched: 4. The CDR3 is 16 amino acids.

Here the CDR3 reads CASSSGGLETQYF. The CDR3, as DNA: TGTGCCAGCAGCTCCGGGGGTTTGGAGACCCAGTACTTC. The genes are TRBV7-8 and TRBJ2-5; D perhaps matches TRBD2 (6 bases). The CDR3 extends over 13 amino acids. Germline V gene lookup returns CDR1 SGHVS and CDR2 FQNEAQ. V was trimmed by 4 bases and J by 5 bases, leaving 11 bases between them.

V gene TRBV18 combines with J gene TRBJ1-5; the match to TRBD1 covers 8 bases. The CDR3 has 16 residues. Trimming cost V 1 base and J 6 bases; bases outside gene matches: 8. Germline values: CDR1 KGHSH, CDR2 LQKENI. The CDR3 reads CASSPLGTGEGQPQHF. The CDR3 DNA follows: TGTGCCAGCTCACCACTGGGGACAGGCGAGGGTCAGCCCCAGCATTTT.

The V gene is TRBV5-8, the J gene TRBJ1-1; D is unresolved. Trimming removed 4 bases from V and 3 bases from J, with 13 bases in between. In germline, CDR1 is SGHTS, CDR2 YDEGEE. The CDR3 runs to 14 residues. CDR3 DNA: TGTGCCAGCAGCCCAGGCCAGGCGGACACTGAAGCTTTCTTT. Encoded protein: CASSPGQADTEAFF.

The V gene is TRBV11-2, the J gene TRBJ2-7; D ambiguous. V lost 5 bases, J lost 3 bases, and 8 bases lay in between. This CDR3 is built from 12 residues. The germline V gene encodes CDR1 SGHAT and CDR2 FQNNGV. CDR3 in amino acids: CASSPRSYEQYF. Written as DNA, the CDR3 is TGTGCCAGCAGCCCCCGAAGCTACGAGCAGTACTTC.

The genes are TRBV5-1 and TRBJ2-2; D perhaps matches TRBD1 (5 bases). Germline loops: CDR1 SGHRS, CDR2 YFSETQ. Trimming removed 0 bases at V and 3 bases at J, with 12 bases between. CDR3 length: 16 residues. The CDR3 here is CASSLVTRAYTGELFF. The CDR3 DNA reads as TGCGCCAGCAGCTTGGTGACCAGGGCTTACACCGGGGAGCTGTTTTTT.

The chain uses TRBV7-2 and TRBJ1-3; maybe TRBD1 (6 bases). This CDR3 contains 15 residues. Trimming cost V 4 bases and J 0 bases, with 10 bases left between them. From germline, CDR1 is SGHTA and CDR2 FQGNSA. This CDR3 is CASSSDSNSGNTIYF. For the CDR3, the DNA is TGTGCCAGCAGCTCGGACAGTAACTCTGGAAACACCATATATTTT. Based on the CDR3 plus reference TRBV7-2 and TRBJ1-3, the full variable domain is GAGVSQSPSNKVTEKGKDVELRCDPISGHTALYWYRQSLGQGLEFLIYFQGNSAPDKSGLPSDRFSAERTGGSVSTLTIQRTQQEDSAVYLCASSSDSNSGNTIYFGEGSWLTVV.

This chain's CDR3 is CACRGLAGEIIPGRSTDTQYF. DNA for the CDR3: TGTGCCTGCCGAGGACTAGCGGGAGAGATCATACCAGGGAGATCCACAGATACGCAGTATTTT. This chain uses TRBV30 with TRBJ2-3; TRBD2 agrees at 13 bases. J was trimmed by 2 bases and V by 6 bases; bases with no gene match: 23. Germline V lookup: CDR1 GTSNPN, CDR2 SVGIG (reference sequence). The CDR3 totals 21 residues.

This chain joins TRBV2 and TRBJ2-5; D is ambiguous. CDR3 length: 13 amino acids. Germline V gene sequence: CDR1 SNHLY, CDR2 FYNNEI. V was trimmed by 3 bases and J by 5 bases, leaving 10 bases between them. Written as DNA, the CDR3 is TGTGCCAGCAGTGACAGCTTGGTGGAGACCCAGTACTTC. Its translation: CASSDSLVETQYF.

This rearrangement joins TRBV28 to TRBJ1-6; TRBD1 matches 7 bases. The CDR3 is 14 amino acids. V trimming: 6 bases; J trimming: 9 bases; junction bases outside the gene matches: 8. Germline CDR1 and CDR2: MDHEN and SYDVKM. CDR3 loop: CASRQDREGSPLHF. For the CDR3, the DNA is TGTGCCAGCAGGCAAGACAGGGAAGGTTCACCCCTCCACTTT.

The gene calls are TRBV6-4 and TRBJ2-3; D might be TRBD2 (6 bases). Germline values: CDR1 MRHNA, CDR2 SNTAGT. V shed 6 bases and J shed 2 bases, with 9 bases lying between them. The CDR3 has 13 residues. In DNA, the CDR3 is TGTGCCAGCAGAGGCGGGGCCACAGATACGCAGTATTTT. Translated: CASRGGATDTQYF.

This chain links TRBV11-3 with TRBJ2-5, with D maybe TRBD2 (5 bases). Germline loops: CDR1 SGHNT, CDR2 YENEEA. CDR3 length: 16 amino acids. V lost 0 bases and J lost 2, with 13 bases in between. CDR3 nucleotide sequence: TGTGCCAGCAGCTTAGATTGGGTAGCGCTTCAAGAGACCCAGTACTTC. Its translation: CASSLDWVALQETQYF.

DNA for the CDR3: TGTGCCAGCAGCTTAGGGGCCGCAGGGAGTGCCCAATACGAGCAGTACTTC. It encodes CASSLGAAGSAQYEQYF. The chain carries TRBV7-2 and TRBJ2-7, with D possibly being TRBD1 or TRBD2 (5 bases each). Trimming pared 1 base from V and 4 bases from J, leaving 20 bases between. CDR1 SGHTA and CDR2 FQGNSA come from the germline V gene. The CDR3 consists of 17 residues.

Turning to this clone: Other DNA variants within this sample encode the same CDR3. V is TRBV2 and J is TRBJ1-5; 8 bases align to TRBD1. Germline CDR1 reads SNHLY; CDR2 reads FYNNEI. Trimming removed 0 bases from V and 4 bases from J; junction bases left unmatched: 8. The CDR3 totals 17 residues. This CDR3 reads CASSEAWTGFSNQPQHF. The CDR3 region has the DNA TGTGCCAGCAGTGAAGCGTGGACAGGGTTTAGTAATCAGCCCCAGCATTTT.

The chain has TRBV4-3 and TRBJ2-7; 7 positions match TRBD2. V gave up 3 bases and J gave up 3 bases; unmatched junction bases: 5. Germline CDR1 LGHNA, CDR2 YSLEER. This CDR3 comprises 14 residues. The CDR3 reads CASSHGEGNYEQYF. The DNA of the CDR3 is TGCGCCAGCAGCCATGGGGAGGGCAACTACGAGCAGTACTTC.

The chain carries TRBV9 and TRBJ2-3; TRBD2 aligns across 9 bases. This CDR3 has 15 amino acids. From germline, CDR1 is SGDLS and CDR2 YYNGEE. The V segment lost 7 bases and the J segment 5 bases; nucleotides outside the gene matches: 11. Here the CDR3 DNA reads TGTGCCAGCGGCGGCGCGGGGGGGCCAGGAGATACGCAGTATTTT. Protein: CASGGAGGPGDTQYF. Looking up the rest from reference TRBV9 and TRBJ2-3 gives the full variable domain: DSGVTQTPKHLITATGQRVTLRCSPRSGDLSVYWYQQSLDQGLQFLIQYYNGEERAKGNILERFSAQQFPDLHSELNLSSLELGDSALYFCASGGAGGPGDTQYFGPGTRLTVL.

The chain employs TRBV2 and TRBJ1-1; no reliable D call. Germline lookup yields CDR1 SNHLY and CDR2 FYNNEI. V dropped 3 bases and J dropped 7 bases, with 12 bases sitting between them. The CDR3 is 13 amino acids. Here the CDR3 reads CASSDGRRDEAFF. The CDR3 DNA sequence: TGTGCCAGCAGTGACGGGCGCCGGGATGAAGCTTTCTTT.

The genes are TRBV5-6 and TRBJ2-7, with TRBD1 matching 9 bases. Per germline, CDR1 SGHDT and CDR2 YYEEEE. V was pared by 3 bases and J by 1 base, with 2 bases of the junction left unmatched. The CDR3 spans 14 residues. In nucleotides, the CDR3 is TGTGCCAGCAGCTCCGGGACAGGGTCCTACGAGCAGTACTTC. Its translation is CASSSGTGSYEQYF.

The rearrangement joins TRBV9 to TRBJ1-4; 12 bases are shared with TRBD1. The J segment lost 1 base and the V segment lost 3 bases, leaving 4 bases of the junction unmatched. Germline V lookup: CDR1 SGDLS, CDR2 YYNGEE. This CDR3 comprises 17 residues. In DNA form, the CDR3 reads TGTGCCAGCAGCGAGGGACAGGGGGCGCGAACTAATGAAAAACTGTTTTTT. Amino acid sequence: CASSEGQGARTNEKLFF.

Remarks on this clone: Other nucleotide sequences in the sample specify the same CDR3. The chain's CDR3 is CASSYSGTDTQYF. DNA of the CDR3: TGTGCCAGCAGTTACTCTGGGACGGATACGCAGTATTTT. This sequence joins TRBV6-5 and TRBJ2-3; either TRBD1 or TRBD2 may supply D (5 bases each). Germline V lookup: CDR1 MNHEY, CDR2 SVGAGI. The V gene lost 0 bases and the J gene lost 6 bases, with 7 bases spanning the gap. The CDR3 contains 13 residues.

This clone was picked up a small number of times. This chain links TRBV13 with TRBJ1-2; 9 nucleotides line up with TRBD1. Trimming removed 5 bases from V and 6 bases from J; junction bases left unmatched: 4. Germline CDR1 and CDR2: PRHDT and FYEKMQ (reference sequence). The CDR3 is made up of 13 amino acids. As DNA, the CDR3 is TGTGCCAGCAGCAGCCGGACAGGGGATGGCTACACCTTC. Translated: CASSSRTGDGYTF.